The 31 T cell receptor beta chains below were found in one sample sequenced in a study of blood T cell repertoires in COVID-19. Measured with immunoSEQ multiplex PCR; TCRdb has only the in-frame clones, and not every one. The sample includes about 51,000 clones, around 84% seen only once; the top ten take around 4%. Sequencing used peripheral blood. The origin of the receptors is a man older than 75 with active COVID-19.

This clone appeared once. The rearrangement joins TRBV7-2 to TRBJ2-2; 11 nucleotides align to TRBD2. The ends lost 2 bases at V and 4 bases at J; junction bases unmatched: 6. CDR3 length: 17 residues. Per the germline V gene, CDR1 is SGHTA and CDR2 is FQGNSA. CDR3 coding DNA: TGTGCCAGCAGCTTATATATAGCGGGAGGGGCCACCGGGGAGCTGTTTTTT. Protein sequence: CASSLYIAGGATGELFF.

This clone was observed a handful of times. V and J are TRBV4-3 and TRBJ2-7; perhaps TRBD1 as D (5 bases). The V and J ends lost 1 base and 3 bases respectively, with 10 bases between them. Germline lookup yields CDR1 LGHNA and CDR2 YSLEER. The CDR3 covers 14 residues. CDR3 protein: CASSQGTLGYEQYF. In DNA form, the CDR3 reads TGCGCCAGCAGCCAAGGGACACTGGGCTACGAGCAGTACTTC.

V is TRBV7-9 and J is TRBJ1-5; the D is unclear. The CDR3 consists of 12 residues. From germline, CDR1 is SEHNR and CDR2 FQNEAQ (reference sequence). V lost 5 bases and J lost 5, with 7 bases in between. The CDR3 DNA is TGTGCCAGCAGCGGGCAGTATCAGCCCCAGCATTTT. Protein sequence: CASSGQYQPQHF.

V gene TRBV3-1 (or the pseudogene TRBV3-2) combines with J gene TRBJ1-2, with 8 bases lining up with TRBD1. V lost 1 base to trimming and J lost 4 bases; unmatched junction nucleotides: 2. There are 14 residues in the CDR3. CDR1 is LGHDT, CDR2 YNNKEL, per germline (reference sequence). The CDR3 nucleotides read TGTGCCAGCAGCCAAGGCGGACAGGGCTATGGCTACACCTTC. Encoded protein: CASSQGGQGYGYTF.

The genes are TRBV5-4 and TRBJ2-3, with TRBD2 matching 8 bases. The CDR3 is 17 amino acids. Trimming cost V 5 bases and J 0 bases; bases outside gene matches: 11. Germline CDR1 is SGHNT and CDR2 is YYREEE (reference sequence). The CDR3 bases are TGTGCCAGCAGTCCGGGGGTATCTAGCGGGAGCACAGATACGCAGTATTTT. This translates into CASSPGVSSGSTDTQYF.

The J gene is TRBJ1-2, the V gene TRBV11-2; tentative D call: TRBD1 (5 bases). V dropped 4 bases and J dropped 4 bases, with 10 bases sitting between them. This CDR3 contains 13 residues. CDR1 SGHAT and CDR2 FQNNGV come from the germline V gene. CDR3 sequence: CASSSRGAYGYTF. Written as DNA, the CDR3 is TGTGCCAGCAGCTCCCGCGGGGCCTATGGCTACACCTTC.

V is TRBV19 and J is TRBJ2-3; D possibly corresponds to TRBD1 (6 bases). This CDR3 is built from 13 residues. The ends were cut back, 5 bases at V and 2 bases at J, with 8 bases in the middle. From germline, CDR1 is LNHDA and CDR2 SQIVND (reference sequence). The CDR3 loop reads CASSGQHTDTQYF. CDR3 DNA: TGTGCCAGTAGTGGACAGCACACAGATACGCAGTATTTT.

This rearrangement joins TRBV25-1 to TRBJ2-5; a possible D gene is TRBD2 (6 bases). V was clipped by 3 bases and J by 3 bases, with 14 bases between them. The CDR3 totals 15 residues. CDR1 is MGHDK, CDR2 SYGVNS, per germline. The CDR3 bases are TGTGCCAGCAGTGAGGCAGGGCGCGGGGAAGAGACCCAGTACTTC. Amino acid sequence: CASSEAGRGEETQYF.

The rearrangement joins TRBV7-2 to TRBJ2-7, with TRBD2 as a possible D gene (5 bases). The CDR3 covers 16 residues. Germline loops: CDR1 SGHTA, CDR2 FQGNSA. The ends were cut back, 5 bases at V and 0 bases at J, with 17 bases in the middle. CDR3 amino acids: CASSPRVRANSYEQYF. For the CDR3, the DNA is TGTGCCAGCAGCCCAAGGGTGCGGGCGAACTCCTACGAGCAGTACTTC.

V and J are TRBV30 and TRBJ2-6; 9 bases are a match to TRBD2. With V trimmed by 0 bases and J by 2 bases, 2 bases remained unmatched. CDR3 size: 16 residues. The germline V gene has CDR1 GTSNPN and CDR2 SVGIG (reference sequence). This CDR3 is CAWSVSGGTGANVLTF. The CDR3 DNA reads TGTGCCTGGAGTGTAAGCGGGGGGACTGGGGCCAACGTCCTGACTTTC.

The V call is TRBV5-6, the J call TRBJ2-7; D gene unclear. The CDR3 covers 11 residues. Between the trimmed V and J ends, which lost 4 bases and 2 bases, there was a span of 4 bases. CDR1 is SGHDT and CDR2 is YYEEEE in the germline V gene. Here the CDR3 DNA reads TGTGCCAGCAGCCAGGCCTACGAGCAGTACTTC. It yields the protein CASSQAYEQYF. The whole variable domain, filled in from reference TRBV5-6 and TRBJ2-7, reads DAGVTQSPTHLIKTRGQQVTLRCSPKSGHDTVSWYQQALGQGPQFIFQYYEEEERQRGNFPDRFSGHQFPNYSSELNVNALLLGDSALYLCASSQAYEQYFGPGTRLTVT.

The chain carries TRBV6-5 and TRBJ2-7; maybe TRBD1 (7 bases). Looked up from germline, CDR1 is MNHEY and CDR2 is SVGAGI. The CDR3 runs 15 residues. V lost 6 bases to trimming and J lost 0 bases, with 15 bases between them. The DNA of the CDR3 is TGTGCCAGCAGCCGCGGGACAGAACCCTCCTACGAGCAGTACTTC. Encoded protein: CASSRGTEPSYEQYF.

The chain joins TRBV11-2 to TRBJ2-5; D gene ambiguous. This CDR3 region has 16 residues. Germline lookup yields CDR1 SGHAT and CDR2 FQNNGV. V lost 3 bases, J lost 0 bases, and 14 bases lay in between. CDR3: CASSFGASAYQETQYF. Here the CDR3 DNA reads TGTGCCAGCAGCTTCGGAGCGTCAGCTTACCAAGAGACCCAGTACTTC.

This sequence joins TRBV11-3 and TRBJ2-5; 7 positions match TRBD2. The CDR3 spans 17 residues. The ends lost 1 base at V and 0 bases at J; junction bases unmatched: 8. The germline CDR1 and CDR2 sequences are SGHNT and YENEEA. CDR3 nucleotides: TGTGCCAGCAGCTTAGGCGCTAGCGGAGGGTACCAAGAGACCCAGTACTTC. It translates to CASSLGASGGYQETQYF.

V and J are TRBV18 and TRBJ1-3; D is undetermined. Trimming removed 5 bases from V and 0 bases from J, with 14 bases in between. The CDR3 loop spans 16 amino acids. Germline assignment: CDR1 KGHSH and CDR2 LQKENI. The CDR3 loop is CASSVKAGSSGNTIYF. CDR3 DNA: TGTGCCAGCTCAGTCAAGGCAGGAAGCTCTGGAAACACCATATATTTT.

The J gene is TRBJ2-1, the V gene TRBV14; D gene uncertain. This CDR3 is built from 16 residues. Germline V gives CDR1 SGHDN, CDR2 FVKESK. V was clipped by 1 base and J by 0 bases, with 10 bases between them. In nucleotides, the CDR3 is TGTGCCAGCAGCCAAGCTCGGTTGGTCTCCTACAATGAGCAGTTCTTC. Its translation: CASSQARLVSYNEQFF.

The chain is built from TRBV18 and TRBJ2-3, with D hard to call. CDR1 and CDR2 from the germline V gene are KGHSH and LQKENI. This CDR3 has 14 amino acids. Trimming took 0 bases from V and 3 from J, leaving 7 bases between them. The CDR3 bases are TGTGCCAGCTCACCACCTAGTGAGACAGATACGCAGTATTTT. Its translation: CASSPPSETDTQYF.

The chain carries TRBV2 and TRBJ2-4; TRBD1 is a possible D gene (6 bases). CDR3 size: 11 residues. With 6 bases removed from V and 8 bases from J, the gap between germline ends came to 8 bases. Per germline, CDR1 SNHLY and CDR2 FYNNEI. The CDR3: CASRQGYIQYF. The CDR3 DNA follows: TGTGCCAGCAGACAGGGATACATTCAGTACTTC.

The chain couples TRBV7-9 to TRBJ1-2; 7 positions match TRBD1. The J segment lost 5 bases and the V segment lost 4 bases, leaving 7 bases of the junction unmatched. Germline CDR1 is SEHNR and CDR2 is FQNEAQ (reference sequence). The CDR3 has 14 amino acids. The CDR3 nucleotides are TGTGCCAGCAGCTCAAATAAACAGGGGTATGGCTACACCTTC. It translates to CASSSNKQGYGYTF. Full variable domain (remainder filled in from reference TRBV7-9 and TRBJ1-2): DTGVSQNPRHKITKRGQNVTFRCDPISEHNRLYWYRQTLGQGPEFLTYFQNEAQLEKSRLLSDRFSAERPKGSFSTLEIQRTEQGDSAMYLCASSSNKQGYGYTFGSGTRLTVV.

This chain joins TRBV12-3 or TRBV12-4 and TRBJ2-5; D is unclear. The CDR3 has 13 amino acids. V lost 4 bases and J lost 4, with 10 bases in between. CDR3 region: CASSYRQGETQYF. The CDR3 nucleotides are TGTGCCAGCAGTTACAGACAAGGAGAGACCCAGTACTTC.

The CDR3 sequence is CASSAGQGSTDTQYF. CDR3 bases: TGTGCCAGCAGTGCCGGACAGGGGAGCACAGATACGCAGTATTTT. The chain combines TRBV28 with TRBJ2-3; 9 nucleotides agree with TRBD1. The CDR3 is 15 amino acids. Germline CDR1 and CDR2: MDHEN and SYDVKM. After removal of 5 bases from V and 0 bases from J, the junction contained 3 bases not matched to a gene.

This clone has just one count. The rearrangement links TRBV10-2 to TRBJ2-5, with 10 bases identical to TRBD2. Germline CDR1 reads WSHSY; CDR2 reads SAAADI. Trimming at V came to 3 bases and at J to 1 base, leaving 5 bases not matched to a gene. The CDR3 consists of 16 residues. CDR3 nucleotides: TGCGCCAGCAGTGAAGTCAGCGGGAGGGGCCAAGAGACCCAGTACTTC. Translating gives CASSEVSGRGQETQYF.

This chain links TRBV19 with TRBJ2-7; D is possibly TRBD2 (7 bases). Trimming pared 9 bases from V and 4 bases from J, leaving 28 bases between. The CDR3 has 17 residues. The germline V gene has CDR1 LNHDA and CDR2 SQIVND (reference sequence). The CDR3 sequence: CASGGPAEPRLNYEQYF. The CDR3, as DNA: TGTGCCAGCGGGGGGCCCGCGGAACCACGCCTAAATTACGAGCAGTACTTC.

The CDR3 DNA is TGTGCCTCGAGCAGCGGGAGTATCGGGGAGCTGTTTTTT. This encodes CASSSGSIGELFF. The V call is TRBV11-2, the J call TRBJ2-2; 8 bases are a match to TRBD2. The V and J ends lost 11 bases and 7 bases, in that order; junction bases with no gene match: 9. The germline V gene encodes CDR1 SGHAT and CDR2 FQNNGV. CDR3 size: 13 residues.

The chain recombines TRBV19 with TRBJ1-2; 10 bases are a match to TRBD1. This CDR3 has 13 amino acids. CDR1 and CDR2 (germline): LNHDA, SQIVND (reference sequence). V lost 9 bases and J lost 8; bases outside the gene matches: 9. As DNA, the CDR3 is TGTGCCAGCACCGGGACAGGGGCATTCGGCTACACCTTC. Translated: CASTGTGAFGYTF. The entire variable domain, with the rest obtained from reference TRBV19 and TRBJ1-2, is as follows: DGGITQSPKYLFRKEGQNVTLSCEQNLNHDAMYWYRQDPGQGLRLIYYSQIVNDFQKGDIAEGYSVSREKKESFPLTVTSAQKNPTAFYLCASTGTGAFGYTFGSGTRLTVV.

J is TRBJ1-5 and V is TRBV28; D is unclear. The CDR3 is 13 amino acids. CDR1 and CDR2 from the germline V gene are MDHEN and SYDVKM. V was pared by 10 bases and J by 7 bases, with 17 bases between. In DNA form, the CDR3 reads TGTGCCACGGGAAGTCGGGTATCGCAGCCCCAGCATTTT. Its protein product is CATGSRVSQPQHF.

The gene calls are TRBV2 and TRBJ2-3; 11 nucleotides line up with TRBD2. Germline V CDR1 and CDR2: SNHLY, FYNNEI. This CDR3 is 15 amino acids long. After removal of 8 bases from V and 2 bases from J, the junction contained 6 bases not matched to a gene. In DNA form, the CDR3 reads TGTGCCAGCCTTAGACTAGCGGGGTACACAGATACGCAGTATTTT. Protein sequence: CASLRLAGYTDTQYF.

This clone was detected once. The identical CDR3 is also encoded by other nucleotide sequences in the sample. The chain uses TRBV7-2 and TRBJ2-1; TRBD2 agrees at 7 bases. Looked up from germline, CDR1 is SGHTA and CDR2 is FQGNSA. The CDR3 consists of 17 residues. V trimming: 2 bases; J trimming: 8 bases; junction bases outside the gene matches: 15. The CDR3 region is CASSLLSSGRAEDEQFF. The CDR3 DNA is TGTGCCAGCAGCTTATTATCTAGCGGAAGGGCCGAGGATGAGCAGTTCTTC. The whole variable domain, filled in from reference TRBV7-2 and TRBJ2-1, reads GAGVSQSPSNKVTEKGKDVELRCDPISGHTALYWYRQSLGQGLEFLIYFQGNSAPDKSGLPSDRFSAERTGGSVSTLTIQRTQQEDSAVYLCASSLLSSGRAEDEQFFGPGTRLTVL.

The chain couples TRBV6-2 or TRBV6-3 to TRBJ2-1; 12 nucleotides line up with TRBD2. Per germline, CDR1 MNHEY and CDR2 SVGEGT. The CDR3 sequence is 19 residues long. J was trimmed by 4 bases and V by 6 bases; bases with no gene match: 16. CDR3 amino acids: CASSPGYSRTSGIYNEQFF. In DNA form, the CDR3 reads TGTGCCAGCAGCCCTGGATACAGTCGGACTAGCGGGATTTACAATGAGCAGTTCTTC.

This clone was counted between two and nine times. The chain is built from TRBV4-1 and TRBJ2-1; D might be TRBD1 (6 bases). This CDR3 spans 14 amino acids. The V and J ends lost 0 bases and 12 bases respectively, with 15 bases between them. Germline assignment: CDR1 MGHRA and CDR2 YSYEKL. This CDR3 reads CASSQEVGAAGQFF. The CDR3 DNA is TGCGCCAGCAGCCAAGAAGTGGGGGCGGCAGGGCAGTTCTTC.

This clone appeared once. V usage is TRBV4-3 and J usage is TRBJ2-1; 10 nucleotides line up with TRBD2. CDR3 length: 15 residues. J gave up 7 bases and V 1 base, and 4 bases lay outside the gene matches. CDR1 LGHNA and CDR2 YSLEER come from the germline V gene. The CDR3 region is CASSQGTSGYNEQFF. The CDR3 nucleotides read TGCGCCAGCAGCCAAGGGACTAGCGGATATAATGAGCAGTTCTTC.